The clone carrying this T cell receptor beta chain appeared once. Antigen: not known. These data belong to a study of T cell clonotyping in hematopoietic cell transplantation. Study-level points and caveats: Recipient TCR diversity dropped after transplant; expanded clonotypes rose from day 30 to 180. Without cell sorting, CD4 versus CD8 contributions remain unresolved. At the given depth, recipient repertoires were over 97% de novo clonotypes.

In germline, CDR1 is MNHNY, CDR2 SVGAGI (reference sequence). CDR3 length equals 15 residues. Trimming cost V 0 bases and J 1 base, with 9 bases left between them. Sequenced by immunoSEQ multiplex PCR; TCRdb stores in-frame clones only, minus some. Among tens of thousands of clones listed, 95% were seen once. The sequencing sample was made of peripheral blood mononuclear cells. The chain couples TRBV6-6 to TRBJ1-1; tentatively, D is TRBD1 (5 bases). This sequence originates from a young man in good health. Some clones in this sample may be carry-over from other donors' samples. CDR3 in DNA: TGTGCCAGCAGTTACTCGCCAGGGCGGAACACTGAAGCTTTCTTT. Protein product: CASSYSPGRNTEAFF.